What follows describes a single T cell receptor beta chain. Trimming removed 5 bases from V and 13 bases from J, with 9 bases in between. This CDR3 is built from 10 residues. Germline lookup yields CDR1 SNHLY and CDR2 FYNNEI. These data originate in a study of blood T cells in healthy people across ages. Through a sample-barcoded 5' primer and a J-beta primer mix, a second PCR was run for roughly 6 to 11 cycles. Each cDNA molecule was tagged by a template-switch adaptor that had 12 random nucleotides. Each CDR3 protein is one row after TCRdb ran MiXCR on the 5' RACE reads. Of about 1.4 million distinct CDR3 sequences listed, roughly 64% are singletons.

The TCR was taken from a man aged 18 to 29 in good health. Sequencing was carried out using blood. V usage is TRBV2 and J usage is TRBJ2-4; D might be TRBD1 or TRBD2, each matching 5 bases. In DNA form, the CDR3 reads TGTGCCAGCAGTCGGGGCGTGCAGTACTTC. This gives the protein CASSRGVQYF.